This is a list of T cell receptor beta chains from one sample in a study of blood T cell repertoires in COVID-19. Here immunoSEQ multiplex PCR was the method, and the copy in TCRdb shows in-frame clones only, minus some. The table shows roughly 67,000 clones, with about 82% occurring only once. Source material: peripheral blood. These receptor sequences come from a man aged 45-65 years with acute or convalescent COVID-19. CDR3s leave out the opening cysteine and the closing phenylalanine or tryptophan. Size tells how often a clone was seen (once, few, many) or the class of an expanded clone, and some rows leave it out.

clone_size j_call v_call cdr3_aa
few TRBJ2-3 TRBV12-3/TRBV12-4 ASSRGSTYTQY
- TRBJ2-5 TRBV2 ATRGTAAGGTQY
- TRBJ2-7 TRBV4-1 ASSQADRAYEQY
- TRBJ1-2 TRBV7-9 ASSSTNGEANYGYT
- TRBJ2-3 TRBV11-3 ASSRGLAPDTQY
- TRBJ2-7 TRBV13 ASSYRLAGGRTYEQY
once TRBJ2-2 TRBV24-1 ATSDYSVTGELF
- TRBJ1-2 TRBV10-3 AISDMATSRFGYT
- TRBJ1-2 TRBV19 ASSILSGVGLYGYT
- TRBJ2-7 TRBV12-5 ASGFRPDYEQY
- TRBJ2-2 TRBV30 AWSLGTGNAGELF
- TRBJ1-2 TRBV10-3 AISESEAGFGYT
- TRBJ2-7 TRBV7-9 ASSPPRDSIYEQY
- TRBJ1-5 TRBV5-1 ASSWTGQGNQPQH
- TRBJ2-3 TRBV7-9 ASINSHTDTQY
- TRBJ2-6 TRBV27 ASSSPGSELWGANVLT
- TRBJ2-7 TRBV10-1 ASRKFGSRESSEQY
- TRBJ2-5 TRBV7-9 ASSYPTGYRETQY
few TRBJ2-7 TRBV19 ASSLGQGADEQY
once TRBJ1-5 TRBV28 ASSLRAGAAGQPQH
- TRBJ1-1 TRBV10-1 AILPTGMNTEAF
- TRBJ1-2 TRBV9 ASSPMTVGGYT
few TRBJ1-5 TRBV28 ASSLSGVSHQPQH
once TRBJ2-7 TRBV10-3 AISELRDNEQY
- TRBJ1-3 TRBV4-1 ASSQVQQASSGNTIY
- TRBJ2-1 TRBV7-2 ASSLATSGIVEQF
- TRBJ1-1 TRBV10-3 AIRQGGRGTEAF
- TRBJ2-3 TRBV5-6 ASSLGRADTQY
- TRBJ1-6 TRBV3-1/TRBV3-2 ASSHYRTGIISPLH
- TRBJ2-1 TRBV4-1 ASNQPPGRDREQF
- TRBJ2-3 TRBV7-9 ASSLSGGTGTDTQY
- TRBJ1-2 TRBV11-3 ASSLGQSRDTSIYGYT
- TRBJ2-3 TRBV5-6 ASSVGTGTSTDTQY
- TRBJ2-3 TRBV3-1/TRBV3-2 ASSQARTSFSTDTQY
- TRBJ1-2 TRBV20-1 SASDYGYT
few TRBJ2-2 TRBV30 AWSVSGVGELF
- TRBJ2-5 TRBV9 ASSPGLAGVWEETQY
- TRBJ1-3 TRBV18 ASSPPSTPGNTIY
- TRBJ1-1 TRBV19 ASRARTGSTEAF
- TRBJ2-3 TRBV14 ASSQDEPRRGQDTQY
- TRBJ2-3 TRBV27 ASSLDQEVGTDTQY
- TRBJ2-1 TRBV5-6 ASSGTGTSSDEQF
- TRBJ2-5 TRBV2 ASSEVGVGTQY
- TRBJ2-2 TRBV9 ASSVGGELYSGELF
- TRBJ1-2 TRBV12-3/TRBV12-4 ASSLQGGYT
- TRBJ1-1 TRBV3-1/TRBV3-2 ASSRVFDGTGEAF
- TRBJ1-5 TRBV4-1 ASSRPGQGDQPQH
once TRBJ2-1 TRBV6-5 ASRDSYNEQF
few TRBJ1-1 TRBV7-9 ASSLGALDEAF
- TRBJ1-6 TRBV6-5 ASTRVSNSPLH
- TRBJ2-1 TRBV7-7 ASSLAPSSYNEQF
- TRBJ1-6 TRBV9 ASTPRGNGSPLH
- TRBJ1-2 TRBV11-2 ASSLTGTATNYGYT